This T cell receptor (beta chain) was identified in a study of blood T cell repertoires in COVID-19. Overall study: There were acute and convalescent COVID-19 samples, and they came from the United States, Italy and Spain. T cells, B-cell-depleted T cells, or PBMCs supplied cDNA or gDNA.

In Seattle, patients joined the study during active infection and were tracked longitudinally. In germline, CDR1 is GTSNPN, CDR2 SVGIG (reference sequence). The CDR3 has 16 amino acids. V was trimmed by 0 bases and J by 2 bases, leaving 16 bases between them. In the study's own analysis: Quantification of nucleated cells was approximated via reference gene primer amplification. Repertoires were generated with immunoSEQ multiplex PCR, while TCRdb's copy carries only in-frame clones and drops some. D and trimming were read from the DNA, whereas the V and J calls and clone size are those reported in that table. The data show 200,000 or so clones, 70% to 90% seen once.

This TCR derives from a man aged 50-60 years with COVID-19, enrolled during active disease. This chain connects TRBV30 to TRBJ1-1, with D unclear. Sample: peripheral blood. The CDR3 reads CAWSVRGWQQNTEAFF. The CDR3 nucleotides are TGTGCCTGGAGTGTACGAGGTTGGCAACAAAACACTGAAGCTTTCTTT.